This note documents a single T cell receptor beta chain sequence. The length of the CDR3 is 14 residues. The PCR had 60 Vbeta and 13 Jbeta primers. Here immunoSEQ multiplex PCR was the method, and the copy in TCRdb shows in-frame clones only, minus some. The table shows about 180,000 clones, with roughly 78% occurring only once. These data come from a study of cytomegalovirus exposure and HLA in healthy donors. The TCR sequence derives from a woman between 45 and 65 years old in good health and CMV-seropositive. This chain connects TRBV6-7 to TRBJ2-7; TRBD2 matches 10 bases. TRBV6-7 is an ORF for which the function is uncertain. Specimen: PBMCs. The chain's CDR3 is CAAALAGATYEQYF. The CDR3, as DNA: TGTGCAGCAGCGCTAGCGGGGGCCACCTACGAGCAGTACTTC.